Listed below are T cell receptor beta chains from one sample, sequenced in a study of T cells after posttransplantation cyclophosphamide. Profiled with immunoSEQ multiplex PCR; TCRdb holds only in-frame clones, not every one. The sample has roughly 35,000 clones, none seen only once. Sequencing used PBMCs. Receptors were obtained from a woman between 45 and 60 years old in good health and a related stem cell transplant donor. The CDR3 runs from the conserved cysteine through the conserved F or W. The order of the fields is clone size, D gene, V gene, J gene, CDR3 DNA, CDR3 protein. A D gene is named only where the DNA matches it firmly. A clone size is listed for some rows: how often the clone was seen (once, few, many), or a class if it is expanded.

many	TRBD1	TRBV7-2	TRBJ2-7	TGTGCCAGCAGCTTAGCTAACAGGGGCTACGAGCAGTACTTC	CASSLANRGYEQYF
.	TRBD1	TRBV7-2	TRBJ1-5	TGTGCCAGCAGCTTAGCGGGGACAGGGGTTTTTGAGCCCCAGCATTTT	CASSLAGTGVFEPQHF
many	TRBD2	TRBV9	TRBJ2-2	TGTGCCAGCAGCGTAGGACTAGCGGCGAACACCGGGGAGCTGTTTTTT	CASSVGLAANTGELFF
many	.	TRBV15	TRBJ1-1	TGTGCCACCAGCAGATATAGCACTGAAGCTTTCTTT	CATSRYSTEAFF
many	TRBD1	TRBV9	TRBJ2-7	TGTGCCAGCAGCCCTCAGGGGGTACCCTACGAGCAGTACTTC	CASSPQGVPYEQYF
many	.	TRBV6-1	TRBJ2-1	TGTGCCAGCAGTGAAGAGAGGTACAGTGAGCAGTTCTTC	CASSEERYSEQFF
many	TRBD2	TRBV4-1	TRBJ2-7	TGCGCCAGCAGCCCAGGACTAGCGGGAGGGGTCGTCTACGAGCAGTACTTC	CASSPGLAGGVVYEQYF
few	.	TRBV7-9	TRBJ1-2	TGTGCCAGCAGCATAAGGGCCTTTCCGGGCTACACCTTC	CASSIRAFPGYTF
many	TRBD1	TRBV19	TRBJ2-2	TGTGCCAGTAGTGCGTTACGGACAGGGGGGGACACCGGGGAGCTGTTTTTT	CASSALRTGGDTGELFF
.	.	TRBV7-2	TRBJ2-3	TGTGCCAGCAGCTTAGGTCTCCCGTACACAGATACGCAGTATTTT	CASSLGLPYTDTQYF
many	.	TRBV5-5	TRBJ2-3	TGTGCCAGCAGCTTTCGGGGGGCCAGAGATACGCAGTATTTT	CASSFRGARDTQYF
many	.	TRBV6-5	TRBJ2-3	TGTGCCAGCAGTCGACAGGCCAGCACAGATACGCAGTATTTT	CASSRQASTDTQYF
many	.	TRBV9	TRBJ1-1	TGTGCCAGCAGCGTAGCTGGCGAAATGAGGGCTGAAGCTTTCTTT	CASSVAGEMRAEAFF
many	.	TRBV19	TRBJ1-2	TGTGCCAGTAGTATAGGGACAGACTATGGCTACACCTTC	CASSIGTDYGYTF
.	TRBD2	TRBV30	TRBJ2-3	TGTGCCTGGATTGGGACCGGGACTAGCGGATTCTTCACAGATACGCAGTATTTT	CAWIGTGTSGFFTDTQYF
many	.	TRBV2	TRBJ2-7	TGTGCCAGCAGGTTCGGCGGTGGAGCCTACGAGCAGTACTTC	CASRFGGGAYEQYF
.	.	TRBV29-1	TRBJ2-7	TGCAGCGTTATCGGGGTCGAGTCCTACGAGCAGTACTTC	CSVIGVESYEQYF
many	TRBD2	TRBV12-3/TRBV12-4	TRBJ2-3	TGTGCCAGCAGTTGGCTGGAAGGGAGCGGGGCCGTTAGCACAGATACGCAGTATTTT	CASSWLEGSGAVSTDTQYF
many	.	TRBV28	TRBJ1-1	TGTGCCAGCACCTCCGGTGAATTTACTGAAGCTTTCTTT	CASTSGEFTEAFF
many	TRBD1	TRBV7-3	TRBJ2-3	TGTGCCAGCAGCTTAATAGGGGGCAAGGTAGATACGCAGTATTTT	CASSLIGGKVDTQYF
many	TRBD1	TRBV4-2	TRBJ1-3	TGTGCCAGCAGCCCCCCAGACAGGGGCAACACCATATATTTT	CASSPPDRGNTIYF
.	TRBD1	TRBV7-2	TRBJ2-4	TGTGCCAGCAGCCCTGACAGGGGGTTAGGCATTCAGTACTTC	CASSPDRGLGIQYF
many	.	TRBV13	TRBJ2-1	TGTGCCAGCGGGACTCGCTACAATGAGCAGTTCTTC	CASGTRYNEQFF
many	TRBD2	TRBV5-1	TRBJ2-2	TGCGCCAGCAGCTCAACGCTAGCGGGAGGAAACACCGGGGAGCTGTTTTTT	CASSSTLAGGNTGELFF
few	.	TRBV18	TRBJ1-5	TGTGCCAGCTCGCGGACAGACAATCAGCCCCAGCATTTT	CASSRTDNQPQHF
many	.	TRBV28	TRBJ2-7	TGTGCCAGCCGTCTCCCCGGGACAAATAACGAGCAGTACTTC	CASRLPGTNNEQYF
many	.	TRBV28	TRBJ2-1	TGTGCCAGCAGGGGGCAGGGCTTATCGACTGAGCAGTTCTTC	CASRGQGLSTEQFF
many	.	TRBV4-2	TRBJ2-1	TGTGCCAGCAGCGTAACTAGAGGTAATGAGCAGTTCTTC	CASSVTRGNEQFF
many	TRBD2	TRBV5-6	TRBJ2-3	TGTGCCAGCACCTTACTAGCGGGAGATACGCAGTATTTT	CASTLLAGDTQYF
few	TRBD1	TRBV25-1	TRBJ1-4	TGTGCCAGCAGTCCATTCAGGTTGGACAGGAGGACGGGGGCTAATGAAAAACTGTTTTTT	CASSPFRLDRRTGANEKLFF
many	.	TRBV7-2	TRBJ2-3	TGTGCCAGCAGCCGTAGACAGACTAGCACAGATACGCAGTATTTT	CASSRRQTSTDTQYF
many	TRBD2	TRBV15	TRBJ2-3	TGTGCCACCAGCAGCGGGACTAGCGTCCCGACGCAGTATTTT	CATSSGTSVPTQYF
many	TRBD1	TRBV6-1	TRBJ2-1	TGTGCCAGCAGTGAAGGAGGGACAGGGGAGAACAATGAGCAGTTCTTC	CASSEGGTGENNEQFF
many	.	TRBV27	TRBJ2-1	TGTGCCAGCAGTTTGAAGATAGCAAGTAATGAGCAGTTCTTC	CASSLKIASNEQFF
many	.	TRBV19	TRBJ1-1	TGTGCCAGTAGTATGCTGCAGGAAGCTTTCTTT	CASSMLQEAFF
many	.	TRBV5-6	TRBJ1-1	TGTGCCAGCAGCTGGGGGGTTCGGACTGAAGCTTTCTTT	CASSWGVRTEAFF
many	.	TRBV10-3	TRBJ2-2	TGTGCCATCAGTGGGACAGATTATACCGGGGAGCTGTTTTTT	CAISGTDYTGELFF
many	.	TRBV11-2	TRBJ2-7	TGTGCCAGCAGCTTCCGAGGGGGGACAGACTACGAGCAGTACTTC	CASSFRGGTDYEQYF
few	.	TRBV15	TRBJ1-2	TGTGCCACCAGCAGAGTTATAGGCAGGGCCTTTCTCTATGGCTACACCTTC	CATSRVIGRAFLYGYTF
many	TRBD2	TRBV6-4	TRBJ2-1	TGTGCCAGCAGTCCCGGACTAGCGACCTACAATGAGCAGTTCTTC	CASSPGLATYNEQFF
many	TRBD1	TRBV19	TRBJ2-1	TGTGCCAGCAGGGGGGCAACAGGGGAACCGGGACAGGTGATTTTCGACTACAATGAGCAGTTCTTC	CASRGATGEPGQVIFDYNEQFF
few	TRBD2	TRBV7-9	TRBJ2-3	TGTGCCAGCAGCCCCGCGCCAGCGGGAAGCACAGATACGCAGTATTTT	CASSPAPAGSTDTQYF
many	.	TRBV28	TRBJ2-7	TGTGCCAGCAGCTACGGGACAATTGGGGGGCAGTACTTC	CASSYGTIGGQYF
many	TRBD1	TRBV7-9	TRBJ2-7	TGTGCCAGCAGCTCAAGGCCCGGGACAGGTCTCTACGAGCAGTACTTC	CASSSRPGTGLYEQYF
many	.	TRBV7-9	TRBJ2-1	TGTGCCAGCAGCTCCAATAGCTATCGGCAGTTCTTC	CASSSNSYRQFF
many	.	TRBV15	TRBJ1-3	TGTGCCACCAGCAGAGATCAGGGGAGAGGAAACACCATATATTTT	CATSRDQGRGNTIYF
many	TRBD1	TRBV12-3/TRBV12-4	TRBJ1-1	TGTGCCAGCACCCCAGGGACAGTTAACACTGAAGCTTTCTTT	CASTPGTVNTEAFF
many	.	TRBV12-3/TRBV12-4	TRBJ2-1	TGTGCCAGCAGTCATAAGAGTGGCAAGTTCTTC	CASSHKSGKFF
many	TRBD1	TRBV18	TRBJ2-1	TGTGCCAGCTCACCAGAGGGGGCCACCTACAATGAGCAGTTCTTC	CASSPEGATYNEQFF
many	.	TRBV29-1	TRBJ2-7	TGCAGCGTTCACCGCGGGAACGAGCAGTACTTC	CSVHRGNEQYF